These 8 T cell receptor beta chains were all obtained from the same sample, sequenced in a study of blood T cell repertoires in COVID-19. Profiling relied on immunoSEQ multiplex PCR, and the TCRdb table lists in-frame clones only, not all of them. In the table there are 150,000 to 200,000 clones, roughly three quarters of which are singletons. Input material: PBMCs or T cells enriched from blood (not recorded which). These receptors were obtained from a woman aged 45 to 65 with acute COVID-19.

The rearrangement links TRBV27 to TRBJ1-2; D is perhaps TRBD1 (5 bases). V was shortened by 7 bases and J by 3 bases, with 21 bases between the two germline ends. Germline V gene data show CDR1 as MNHEY and CDR2 as SMNVEV (reference sequence). The CDR3 is made up of 16 amino acids. The CDR3 loop is CASTPLGRALDYGYTF. CDR3 bases: TGTGCCAGCACGCCGCTGGGCAGGGCCCTCGACTATGGCTACACCTTC.

This chain joins TRBV6-5 and TRBJ1-1; TRBD1 aligns across 7 bases. CDR3 size: 13 residues. CDR1 and CDR2 from the germline V gene are MNHEY and SVGAGI. Trimming at V came to 5 bases and at J to 11 bases, leaving 11 bases not matched to a gene. The DNA for the CDR3 is TGTGCCAGCAGTCTCCCCGGGACAGCTCGGGCTTTCTTT. Protein product: CASSLPGTARAFF.

The chain has TRBV7-6 and TRBJ2-3, with 7 bases matching TRBD1. Germline CDR1 reads SGHVS; CDR2 reads FNYEAQ. The junction had 8 bases not matched to a gene; V was cut back by 5 bases and J by 3 bases. The CDR3 covers 15 residues. The CDR3 region has the DNA TGTGCCAGCAGCACCCCGGGACAGCCAACAGATACGCAGTATTTT. Translation: CASSTPGQPTDTQYF. The variable domain in full, with the rest retrieved from reference TRBV7-6 and TRBJ2-3, is GAGVSQSPRYKVTKRGQDVALRCDPISGHVSLYWYRQALGQGPEFLTYFNYEAQQDKSGLPNDRFSAERPEGSISTLTIQRTEQRDSAMYRCASSTPGQPTDTQYFGPGTRLTVL.

This clone was recorded at least ten times. The chain employs TRBV10-1 and TRBJ2-7, with D possibly being TRBD2 (5 bases). Germline-derived CDR1 and CDR2 are WNHNN and SYGVQD (reference sequence). Trimming took off 6 bases at V and 0 bases at J, with 9 bases between the two ends. The CDR3 consists of 13 residues. The CDR3 here is CASSTGISYEQYV. The CDR3 region has the DNA TGCGCCAGCAGCACCGGGATCTCCTACGAGCAGTACGTC.

This rearrangement joins TRBV30 to TRBJ1-1; a possible D gene is TRBD1 (5 bases). Germline assignment: CDR1 GTSNPN and CDR2 SVGIG (reference sequence). This CDR3 region has 13 residues. V gave up 8 bases and J gave up 1 base, with 14 bases separating them. CDR3 sequence: CAGRGGWNTEAFF. The CDR3 nucleotides read TGTGCCGGACGGGGGGGGTGGAACACTGAAGCTTTCTTT.

The sample holds a few counts of this clone. The chain is built from TRBV4-1 and TRBJ1-6; 10 positions match TRBD1. The J segment lost 10 bases and the V segment lost 4 bases, leaving 13 bases of the junction unmatched. Germline values: CDR1 MGHRA, CDR2 YSYEKL. The CDR3 extends over 17 amino acids. The DNA for the CDR3 is TGCGCCAGCAGCCGCTATGGGACAGGGGAGCTAGGCTCACCCCTCCACTTT. Translated: CASSRYGTGELGSPLHF.

This clone was seen just once. The chain couples TRBV7-2 to TRBJ1-2; possibly TRBD1 for D (6 bases). In germline, CDR1 is SGHTA, CDR2 FQGNSA. Trimming stripped 3 bases from V and 3 bases from J, with 14 bases between. The length of the CDR3 is 15 residues. CDR3 sequence reads: CASSFGGGGDYGYTF. As DNA, the CDR3 is TGTGCCAGCAGCTTCGGAGGGGGAGGGGACTATGGCTACACCTTC.

The chain has TRBV6-5 and TRBJ1-1; D gene unclear. V dropped 8 bases and J dropped 1 base, with 11 bases sitting between them. The CDR3 consists of 13 residues. CDR1 MNHEY and CDR2 SVGAGI come from the germline V gene. CDR3 DNA sequence: TGTGCCAGCCAGACCGGGTCGAACACTGAAGCTTTCTTT. Its translation is CASQTGSNTEAFF.